Below are 9 T cell receptor beta chains sequenced from a single sample in a study of shared clonotypes between healthy human individuals. It was CD45RO-negative cells, positively selected for CCR7, that made up naive CD8 cells, with terminally differentiated effector memory CD45RA+ cells excluded. Sequencing was performed with immunoSEQ multiplex PCR; in TCRdb, only in-frame clones are kept and a portion is missing. The table records about 2.1 million clones, just under 95% of them present only once. Sample: naive CD8+ T cells from PBMCs. These receptors came from a man aged 18 to 30 in good health. Some clones in this sample may be carry-over from other donors' samples.

The chain employs TRBV7-9 and TRBJ2-5, with 8 nucleotides matching TRBD1. V trimming: 3 bases; J trimming: 2 bases; junction bases outside the gene matches: 5. The CDR3 spans 15 residues. Germline CDR1 reads SEHNR; CDR2 reads FQNEAQ (reference sequence). Written as DNA, the CDR3 is TGTGCCAGCAGCTTTATGGACAGGGTTCAAGAGACCCAGTACTTC. Translating it yields CASSFMDRVQETQYF.

The gene calls are TRBV13 and TRBJ2-3, with D hard to call. Germline lookup yields CDR1 PRHDT and CDR2 FYEKMQ (reference sequence). V dropped 3 bases and J dropped 4 bases, with 5 bases sitting between them. The CDR3 contains 12 residues. The DNA of the CDR3 is TGTGCCAGCAGCTTGGGCTCAGATACGCAGTATTTT. Translated, it gives CASSLGSDTQYF.

The chain uses TRBV7-9 and TRBJ2-3, with D possibly being TRBD2 (6 bases). With 1 base removed from V and 6 bases from J, the gap between germline ends came to 14 bases. The CDR3 extends over 15 amino acids. From germline, CDR1 is SEHNR and CDR2 FQNEAQ (reference sequence). The CDR3 region is CASSLVVGLWDTQYF. CDR3 coding DNA: TGTGCCAGCAGCTTAGTGGTCGGACTATGGGATACGCAGTATTTT.

The chain has TRBV28 and TRBJ2-7; TRBD2 is a possible D gene (6 bases). Trimming removed 6 bases at V and 2 bases at J, with 17 bases between. The V gene's germline CDR1 is MDHEN and CDR2 SYDVKM. This CDR3 region has 15 residues. The CDR3 DNA follows: TGTGCCAGCAGCCTAGAGGGGAGGAGGACCTACGAGCAGTACTTC. Translated: CASSLEGRRTYEQYF.

The J gene is TRBJ1-3, the V gene TRBV9; D may be TRBD1 (6 bases). The germline V and J ends were trimmed by 5 bases and 2 bases, with 20 bases remaining between them. Looked up from germline, CDR1 is SGDLS and CDR2 is YYNGEE. CDR3 length: 17 residues. In DNA form, the CDR3 reads TGTGCCAGCAGAAGACAGGATTCCCCCATCCCTGGAAACACCATATATTTT. Translation: CASRRQDSPIPGNTIYF.

The chain couples TRBV7-9 to TRBJ2-2; the match to TRBD2 covers 9 bases. V lost 4 bases to trimming and J lost 6 bases; unmatched junction nucleotides: 9. There are 16 residues in the CDR3. From germline, CDR1 is SEHNR and CDR2 FQNEAQ (reference sequence). CDR3 nucleotides: TGTGCCAGCAGCTCCGGGGTAGCGGGAGTTCCCGGGGAGCTGTTTTTT. Its translation: CASSSGVAGVPGELFF.

As concerns this clone: At the DNA level, this CDR3 is encoded by other sequences in the same sample as well. This chain links TRBV11-2 with TRBJ2-7, with unresolved D. The CDR3 has 10 amino acids. Trimming left V 2 bases short and J 4 bases short, with 0 bases between. CDR1 is SGHAT and CDR2 is FQNNGV in the germline V gene. CDR3 sequence: CASSLYEQYF. CDR3 sequence (DNA): TGTGCCAGCAGCTTATACGAGCAGTACTTC.

The chain employs TRBV7-9 and TRBJ1-3; perhaps TRBD1 as D (6 bases). Trimming shortened V by 4 bases and J by 0 bases, and 22 bases separated the two germline ends. The germline gives CDR1 SEHNR, CDR2 FQNEAQ (reference sequence). The CDR3 extends over 19 amino acids. CDR3 DNA sequence: TGTGCCAGCAGCTCCACACTTACGACAGGCGATCGCTCTGGAAACACCATATATTTT. This sequence encodes CASSSTLTTGDRSGNTIYF.

With regard to this clone: At the DNA level, this CDR3 is encoded by other sequences in the same sample as well. J is TRBJ2-7 and V is TRBV27; D unclear. The CDR3 has 12 amino acids. Germline assignment: CDR1 MNHEY and CDR2 SMNVEV (reference sequence). V lost 6 bases, J lost 3 bases, and 9 bases lay in between. CDR3 region: CASSPYGYEQYF. The CDR3 DNA reads as TGTGCCAGCAGCCCGTACGGCTACGAGCAGTACTTC.